The subject of this entry is one TCR beta chain. The CDR3 totals 15 residues. The V gene's germline CDR1 is MNHEY and CDR2 SMNVEV (reference sequence). V was clipped by 0 bases and J by 7 bases, with 13 bases between them. This entry belongs to a study of blood T cell repertoires in COVID-19. Looking at the study overall: The analysed material was cDNA or gDNA that came from T cells, B-cell-depleted T cells, or PBMCs.

The cohort comprised adults aged roughly 18 to 95 years residing in about two dozen US areas. Participants had their cohort set by participant-reported clinical history. Study processing details: Nucleated cell number was recorded as an estimate derived from reference gene primer amplification. TCRdb's copy holds only in-frame clones and misses some; the assay was immunoSEQ multiplex PCR. The DNA gave D and trimming, while V, J and clone size come from that table. The sample carries over 130,000 clones, under 90% recorded once. The origin of this receptor is a woman aged 18-29 years who had been exposed to COVID-19. The rearrangement joins TRBV27 to TRBJ1-5; tentative D call: TRBD1 (6 bases). The sequenced sample was PBMCs or T cells enriched from blood (not recorded which). This CDR3 reads CASSLSITGTQPQHF. CDR3 sequence (DNA): TGTGCCAGCAGTTTATCGATAACAGGGACCCAGCCCCAGCATTTT.